The present T cell receptor beta chain was sequenced within a study of blood T cells in healthy people across ages. A remark on this clonotype: Its antigen is unknown.

Regarding the study as a whole: Among T cells, TCR beta diversity per million cells dropped roughly linearly as age rose.

A J-beta primer mix and a sample-barcoded 5' primer were used in a second PCR of about 7 to 12 cycles. At least 2.5 million CDR3-containing paired-end reads were obtained per sample. Each CDR3 protein gets one entry after TCRdb re-called the 5' RACE reads with MiXCR. This sample carries some 930,000 distinct CDR3 sequences, about 29% of them seen once, and the ten largest clones take roughly 10%. CDR1 is SGHRS and CDR2 is YFSETQ in the germline V gene. V was pared by 1 base and J by 0 bases, with 8 bases of the junction left unmatched. The CDR3 is 17 amino acids. These data were also filed under a second study, of T cells of mothers and their children. Per that study: Nine systemically healthy Caucasian donors: three mothers, six children.

The V gene is TRBV5-1, the J gene TRBJ1-1; 8 bases fit TRBD1. This receptor was identified in a woman between 35 and 50 years old in good health. Material for sequencing was blood. The CDR3 DNA reads TGCGCCAGCAGCTTGTCTGACAGGGGAAGTATGAACACTGAAGCTTTCTTT. Translated, it gives CASSLSDRGSMNTEAFF.